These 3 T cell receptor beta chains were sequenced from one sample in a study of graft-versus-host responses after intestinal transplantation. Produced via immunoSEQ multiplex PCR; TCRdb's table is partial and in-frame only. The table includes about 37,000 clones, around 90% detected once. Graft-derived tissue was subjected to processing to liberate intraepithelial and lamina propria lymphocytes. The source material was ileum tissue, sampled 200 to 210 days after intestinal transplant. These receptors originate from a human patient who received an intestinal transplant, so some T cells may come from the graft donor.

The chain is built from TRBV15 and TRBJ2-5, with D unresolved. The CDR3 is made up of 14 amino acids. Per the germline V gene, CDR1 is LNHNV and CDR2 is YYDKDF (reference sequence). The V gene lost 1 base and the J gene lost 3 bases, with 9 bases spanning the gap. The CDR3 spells CATSRGAAEETQYF. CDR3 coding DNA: TGTGCCACCAGCAGAGGGGCGGCAGAAGAGACCCAGTACTTC.

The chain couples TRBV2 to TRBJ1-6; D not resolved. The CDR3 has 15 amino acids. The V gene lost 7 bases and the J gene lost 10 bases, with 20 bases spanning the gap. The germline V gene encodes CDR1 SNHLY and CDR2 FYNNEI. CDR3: CASNPLDGFRSPLHF. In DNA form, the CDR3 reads TGTGCCAGCAACCCCCTGGACGGCTTCCGATCACCCCTCCACTTT.

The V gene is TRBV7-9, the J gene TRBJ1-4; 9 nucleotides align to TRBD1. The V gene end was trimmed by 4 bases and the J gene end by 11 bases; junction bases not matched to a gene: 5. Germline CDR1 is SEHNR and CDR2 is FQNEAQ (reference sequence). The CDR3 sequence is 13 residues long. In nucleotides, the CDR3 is TGTGCCAGCAGCTCCAGGACAGGGGACAAACTGTTTTTT. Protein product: CASSSRTGDKLFF.